This T cell receptor beta chain was sequenced during a study of CD8+CD57+ T cells in acquired aplastic anemia. TCR beta VDJ and CDR3 profiles were obtained from a genomic DNA template. TCRdb passed the reads through MiXCR, listing each CDR3 protein once. The sample carries approximately 260,000 distinct CDR3 sequences, approximately 82% recorded once. About this clonotype itself: Its antigen is as yet unknown.

V was clipped by 5 bases and J by 4 bases; unmatched bases: 13. This CDR3 is built from 17 residues. Germline V gives CDR1 KGHDR, CDR2 SFDVKD. An expansion of CD8+CD57+ cells by flow cytometry had been shown in patients chosen for sequencing. Regarding the study as a whole: Found in both controls and patients were around 30 CD8+ CDR3 sequences.

This TCR was sampled from a human donor with aplastic anemia. Material for sequencing was sorted CD4+, CD8+, or CD8+CD57+ T cells (not recorded which) from PBMCs. J is TRBJ1-2 and V is TRBV24-1; 9 bases fit TRBD1. The CDR3 bases are TGTGCCACCAGTGCGCTATCACCGGGACAGGGTTTCTATGGCTACACCTTC. Protein product: CATSALSPGQGFYGYTF.